The clone carrying this TCR beta chain was observed once. At the DNA level, this CDR3 is encoded by other sequences in the same sample as well. The V gene's germline CDR1 is KGHSH and CDR2 LQKENI. With 0 bases removed from V and 3 bases from J, the gap between germline ends came to 4 bases. CDR3 size: 13 residues. Clones were sequenced by immunoSEQ multiplex PCR, and TCRdb holds only the in-frame ones, with some missing. This sample carries fewer than 200,000 clones, 93% of them seen once, and the ten largest clones take about 4%. This record belongs to a study of control samples from healthy donors and cancer patients.

The V call is TRBV18, the J call TRBJ2-3; no clear D gene. This receptor was taken from a woman aged 55-70 years in good health. Sequencing was performed on blood. The CDR3, as DNA: TGTGCCAGCTCACCACCGACGACAGATACGCAGTATTTT. This translates into CASSPPTTDTQYF. Complete variable domain (other parts from reference TRBV18 and TRBJ2-3): NAGVMQNPRHLVRRRGQEARLRCSPMKGHSHVYWYRQLPEEGLKFMVYLQKENIIDESGMPKERFSAEFPKEGPSILRIQQVVRGDSAAYFCASSPPTTDTQYFGPGTRLTVL.